The sequence of this T cell receptor beta chain was determined in a study of OX40 agonist ivuxolimab in advanced cancers. Study-level background: Across the patients, intravenous ivuxolimab was delivered every 2 weeks at 0.01 to 10 mg/kg. In three patients, partial responses were observed, one with hepatocellular carcinoma and two with cutaneous melanoma. Study-level findings and limits: With doses of 0.1-3.0 mg/kg, partial responders showed among the lowest clonal expansion. By week 6 at 0.1 to 3.0 mg/kg, blood CD4+ and CD8+ T cells had expanded clonally.

Germline V gene sequence: CDR1 MNHNY, CDR2 SVGAGI (reference sequence). The CDR3 runs to 16 residues. V gave up 4 bases and J gave up 9 bases; unmatched junction bases: 9. Points on this clone: What it binds is not known.

Profiling relied on immunoSEQ multiplex PCR, and the TCRdb table lists in-frame clones only, not all of them. This table holds 50,000 or so clones, 81% found once. The specimen was CD4+ or CD8+ T cells sorted from blood, collected in a trial of the OX40 agonist ivuxolimab. The sequence was collected from an adult with an advanced solid tumor such as melanoma, head and neck, liver or kidney cancer. This chain connects TRBV6-6 to TRBJ1-6, with 10 bases that match TRBD1. The CDR3, as DNA: TGTGCCAGCAGTTCCCCGACAGGGGGCTTTGGTTCACCCCTCCACTTT. Translated, it gives CASSSPTGGFGSPLHF.